These 27 T cell receptor beta chains came from one sample sequenced in a study of shared clonotypes between healthy human individuals. Here immunoSEQ multiplex PCR was the method, and the copy in TCRdb shows in-frame clones only, minus some. The sample contains 1,500,000 or so clones, about 98.5% of which appear only once. The source material was naive CD4+ T cells sorted from blood. Subset specified: CD45RA+ positively selected. These TCRs come from a man aged 25-40 years in good health.

This rearrangement joins TRBV7-2 to TRBJ2-1, with D hard to call. This CDR3 region has 14 residues. Trimming took off 5 bases at V and 8 bases at J, with 16 bases between the two ends. Germline V CDR1 and CDR2: SGHTA, FQGNSA. This CDR3 reads CASSPRRADYEQFF. Written as DNA, the CDR3 is TGTGCCAGCAGCCCCCGCCGAGCTGACTATGAGCAGTTCTTC.

The V and J genes are TRBV15 and TRBJ2-1; TRBD2 matches 14 bases. This CDR3 has 17 amino acids. J was trimmed by 7 bases and V by 1 base; bases with no gene match: 6. Germline CDR1 LNHNV, CDR2 YYDKDF (reference sequence). The CDR3 nucleotides are TGTGCCACCAGCAGAGGGGGACTAGCGGGAGTAAAGAATGAGCAGTTCTTC. This gives the protein CATSRGGLAGVKNEQFF.

The gene calls are TRBV5-1 and TRBJ2-7; D unclear. This CDR3 contains 14 residues. Per the germline V gene, CDR1 is SGHRS and CDR2 is YFSETQ. V was clipped by 2 bases and J by 3 bases, with 12 bases between them. The CDR3 sequence is CASSFGSRSYEQYF. CDR3 in DNA: TGCGCCAGCAGCTTTGGCAGTCGAAGCTACGAGCAGTACTTC.

The rearrangement links TRBV10-3 to TRBJ1-1; no clear D gene. V was clipped by 7 bases and J by 2 bases, with 17 bases between them. CDR3 length equals 15 residues. Germline V gene lookup returns CDR1 ENHRY and CDR2 SYGVKD. CDR3: CAIKRAQIKNTEAFF. The CDR3 DNA reads as TGTGCCATCAAACGGGCACAAATCAAAAACACTGAAGCTTTCTTT.

This sequence joins TRBV7-8 and TRBJ2-5; D is undetermined. The germline V gene has CDR1 SGHVS and CDR2 FQNEAQ. This CDR3 spans 12 amino acids. Trimming removed 5 bases at V and 8 bases at J, with 12 bases between. DNA for the CDR3: TGTGCCAGCAGCCCCCTCAGGTTTACCCAGTACTTC. Its translation is CASSPLRFTQYF.

The chain has TRBV5-1 and TRBJ2-1, with 9 bases lining up with TRBD2. This CDR3 is built from 16 residues. Trimming at V came to 2 bases and at J to 2 bases, leaving 5 bases not matched to a gene. CDR1 and CDR2 from the germline V gene are SGHRS and YFSETQ. The CDR3 is CASSFGGRVPYNEQFF. The DNA for the CDR3 is TGCGCCAGCAGCTTTGGCGGGAGGGTACCCTACAATGAGCAGTTCTTC. The entire variable domain, with the rest obtained from reference TRBV5-1 and TRBJ2-1, is as follows: KAGVTQTPRYLIKTRGQQVTLSCSPISGHRSVSWYQQTPGQGLQFLFEYFSETQRNKGNFPGRFSGRQFSNSRSEMNVSTLELGDSALYLCASSFGGRVPYNEQFFGPGTRLTVL.

The chain uses TRBV27 and TRBJ2-1, with 9 bases fitting TRBD1. The V segment lost 5 bases and the J segment 3 bases; nucleotides outside the gene matches: 5. Germline V gives CDR1 MNHEY, CDR2 SMNVEV (reference sequence). The CDR3 sequence is 15 residues long. The CDR3 DNA reads as TGTGCCAGCAGTCCCCGACAGGGGGTCTACAATGAGCAGTTCTTC. Translated, it gives CASSPRQGVYNEQFF.

The chain is built from TRBV25-1 and TRBJ1-5; perhaps TRBD1 as D (5 bases). Trimming stripped 1 base from V and 0 bases from J, with 10 bases between. The CDR3 consists of 16 residues. Germline lookup yields CDR1 MGHDK and CDR2 SYGVNS. CDR3 coding DNA: TGTGCCAGCAGTGAATGGGGGGGGAATAGCAATCAGCCCCAGCATTTT. It translates to CASSEWGGNSNQPQHF. The entire variable domain, with the rest obtained from reference TRBV25-1 and TRBJ1-5, is as follows: EADIYQTPRYLVIGTGKKITLECSQTMGHDKMYWYQQDPGMELHLIHYSYGVNSTEKGDLSSESTVSRIRTEHFPLTLESARPSHTSQYLCASSEWGGNSNQPQHFGDGTRLSIL.

In regard to this clone: This sample includes further DNA sequences coding for the same CDR3. The CDR3: CASSSGETQYF. CDR3 sequence (DNA): TGTGCCAGCTCCTCGGGGGAGACCCAGTACTTC. This chain joins TRBV18 and TRBJ2-5; D might be TRBD2 (5 bases). The CDR3 totals 11 residues. CDR1 is KGHSH, CDR2 LQKENI, per germline. With 6 bases removed from V and 5 bases from J, the gap between germline ends came to 7 bases.

The chain recombines TRBV28 with TRBJ2-7; D is ambiguous. Germline lookup yields CDR1 MDHEN and CDR2 SYDVKM. This CDR3 is 15 amino acids long. Trimming cost V 3 bases and J 2 bases, with 14 bases left between them. The CDR3 DNA sequence: TGTGCCAGCAGTTTTTTGGTCGGTGTCCCCTACGAGCAGTACTTC. This translates into CASSFLVGVPYEQYF.

The chain recombines TRBV19 with TRBJ1-4; possible D gene TRBD1, 5 bases. CDR3 length equals 15 residues. CDR1 is LNHDA, CDR2 SQIVND, per germline (reference sequence). Trimming took 3 bases from V and 7 from J, leaving 15 bases between them. The CDR3 protein is CASSIGGSQGEKLFF. The CDR3 nucleotides read TGTGCCAGTAGTATCGGGGGATCCCAGGGTGAAAAACTGTTTTTT.

V gene TRBV7-8 combines with J gene TRBJ2-7; 10 bases align to TRBD2. V trimming: 0 bases; J trimming: 2 bases; junction bases outside the gene matches: 1. CDR1 and CDR2 from the germline V gene are SGHVS and FQNEAQ. The CDR3 consists of 15 residues. CDR3 amino acids: CASSLASGRPYEQYF. For the CDR3, the DNA is TGTGCCAGCAGCTTAGCTAGCGGGAGGCCCTACGAGCAGTACTTC.

The chain links TRBV11-2 to TRBJ1-1, with TRBD1 identical over 7 bases. Trimming at V came to 5 bases and at J to 0 bases, leaving 9 bases not matched to a gene. Germline V lookup: CDR1 SGHAT, CDR2 FQNNGV. The CDR3 consists of 16 residues. This chain's CDR3 is CASSTGQRDLNTEAFF. The DNA of the CDR3 is TGTGCCAGCAGCACGGGACAGCGAGACCTGAACACTGAAGCTTTCTTT.

The J gene is TRBJ2-3, the V gene TRBV18; no clear D. Between the trimmed V and J ends, which lost 3 bases and 1 base, there was a span of 14 bases. The CDR3 spans 16 residues. Germline CDR1 reads KGHSH; CDR2 reads LQKENI. CDR3 residues: CASSPPASQGTDTQYF. The CDR3 nucleotides are TGTGCCAGCTCACCCCCCGCGTCCCAGGGCACAGATACGCAGTATTTT.

The rearrangement links TRBV28 to TRBJ1-2, with 7 bases fitting TRBD1. This CDR3 spans 14 amino acids. Germline-derived CDR1 and CDR2 are MDHEN and SYDVKM. The J segment lost 4 bases and the V segment lost 7 bases, leaving 9 bases of the junction unmatched. In nucleotides, the CDR3 is TGTGCCAGCACACTACCGGACAGGTCCTATGGCTACACCTTC. It yields the protein CASTLPDRSYGYTF.

This chain connects TRBV7-6 to TRBJ2-7, with D unclear. The germline V gene has CDR1 SGHVS and CDR2 FNYEAQ. V was shortened by 1 base and J by 0 bases, with 13 bases between the two germline ends. The CDR3 totals 16 residues. The CDR3 spells CASSLDPGGRSYEQYF. The CDR3, as DNA: TGTGCCAGCAGCTTAGATCCTGGCGGTCGCTCCTACGAGCAGTACTTC.

The chain carries TRBV11-2 and TRBJ2-4; D gene ambiguous. The germline V gene has CDR1 SGHAT and CDR2 FQNNGV. This CDR3 comprises 16 residues. V was trimmed by 1 base and J by 0 bases, leaving 10 bases between them. CDR3 nucleotide sequence: TGTGCCAGCAGCTTAGTCGGGCTACTAGCCAAAAACATTCAGTACTTC. This encodes CASSLVGLLAKNIQYF.

The chain couples TRBV7-9 to TRBJ2-7, with TRBD2 matching 9 bases. The V and J ends lost 4 bases and 2 bases, in that order; junction bases with no gene match: 9. CDR1 is SEHNR, CDR2 FQNEAQ, per germline (reference sequence). CDR3 length: 16 amino acids. The CDR3 loop is CASSSGIAGDAYEQYF. DNA for the CDR3: TGTGCCAGCAGCTCGGGGATAGCGGGAGATGCCTACGAGCAGTACTTC. Together with reference TRBV7-9 and TRBJ2-7, the CDR3 gives the full variable domain: DTGVSQNPRHKITKRGQNVTFRCDPISEHNRLYWYRQTLGQGPEFLTYFQNEAQLEKSRLLSDRFSAERPKGSFSTLEIQRTEQGDSAMYLCASSSGIAGDAYEQYFGPGTRLTVT.

The chain links TRBV5-1 to TRBJ2-2; 10 positions agree with TRBD2. Per germline, CDR1 SGHRS and CDR2 YFSETQ. The CDR3 runs to 16 residues. V lost 4 bases, J lost 0 bases, and 3 bases stayed unmatched. The CDR3 protein is CASSVLAGPNTGELFF. The CDR3 region has the DNA TGCGCCAGCAGCGTACTAGCGGGGCCGAACACCGGGGAGCTGTTTTTT. Together with reference TRBV5-1 and TRBJ2-2, the CDR3 gives the full variable domain: KAGVTQTPRYLIKTRGQQVTLSCSPISGHRSVSWYQQTPGQGLQFLFEYFSETQRNKGNFPGRFSGRQFSNSRSEMNVSTLELGDSALYLCASSVLAGPNTGELFFGEGSRLTVL.

CDR3 bases: TGTGCCAGCAGCGGGACAGGGGTGAACACTGAAGCTTTCTTT. Protein product: CASSGTGVNTEAFF. V usage is TRBV5-6 and J usage is TRBJ1-1; 10 bases are shared with TRBD1. The germline V gene has CDR1 SGHDT and CDR2 YYEEEE. With V trimmed by 4 bases and J by 0 bases, 0 bases remained unmatched. The CDR3 covers 14 residues.

CDR3 sequence: CASSTTSGRTDTQYF. In DNA form, the CDR3 reads TGTGCCAGCAGCACGACTAGCGGGAGAACAGATACGCAGTATTTT. This chain uses TRBV9 with TRBJ2-3, with TRBD2 matching over 12 bases. V lost 4 bases, J lost 3 bases, and 3 bases stayed unmatched. Germline V lookup: CDR1 SGDLS, CDR2 YYNGEE. The CDR3 has 15 amino acids.

This chain connects TRBV9 to TRBJ1-1, with D unresolved. Germline assignment: CDR1 SGDLS and CDR2 YYNGEE. Between the trimmed V and J ends, which lost 4 bases and 1 base, there was a span of 8 bases. The CDR3 has 13 amino acids. The CDR3, as DNA: TGTGCCAGCAGCATACAGTCGAACACTGAAGCTTTCTTT. Translating gives CASSIQSNTEAFF.

The DNA for the CDR3 is TGTGCCAGCAGCGTAAGGGCCAGTGCCCCGTCCTACGAGCAGTACTTC. Protein sequence: CASSVRASAPSYEQYF. The chain joins TRBV9 to TRBJ2-7; D gene ambiguous. Germline CDR1 SGDLS, CDR2 YYNGEE. Between the trimmed V and J ends, which lost 1 base and 1 base, there was a span of 15 bases. The CDR3 has 16 amino acids.

This clone has just one count. The rearrangement links TRBV28 to TRBJ2-7; 9 nucleotides match TRBD1. Germline loops: CDR1 MDHEN, CDR2 SYDVKM. This CDR3 is built from 14 residues. The junction had 12 bases not matched to a gene; V was cut back by 10 bases and J by 5 bases. The CDR3 region has the DNA TGTGCCACCAACTCCTACGACAGGGGGAACGAGCAGTACTTC. This sequence encodes CATNSYDRGNEQYF.

The rearrangement uses TRBV10-2 and TRBJ1-2; no definite D call. CDR1 WSHSY and CDR2 SAAADI come from the germline V gene. The V gene lost 5 bases and the J gene lost 3 bases, with 13 bases spanning the gap. The CDR3 extends over 14 amino acids. The CDR3 is CASSPSLDYYGYTF. The CDR3 DNA follows: TGCGCCAGCAGTCCCTCCCTTGATTACTATGGCTACACCTTC.

The V gene is TRBV14, the J gene TRBJ2-1, with D possibly matching TRBD2 (5 bases). The germline V gene has CDR1 SGHDN and CDR2 FVKESK. Deletions cut 3 bases from V and 3 bases from J, with 15 bases between. This CDR3 region has 16 residues. In nucleotides, the CDR3 is TGTGCCAGCAGCCAGTTTACGGACTTGAGCTACAATGAGCAGTTCTTC. Translated, it gives CASSQFTDLSYNEQFF.

The chain combines TRBV27 with TRBJ2-2; 7 bases agree with TRBD1. The germline V gene encodes CDR1 MNHEY and CDR2 SMNVEV (reference sequence). The length of the CDR3 is 15 residues. The V gene end was trimmed by 6 bases and the J gene end by 1 base; junction bases not matched to a gene: 5. CDR3: CASRTGTVNTGELFF. CDR3 coding DNA: TGTGCCAGCAGAACCGGGACAGTGAACACCGGGGAGCTGTTTTTT.